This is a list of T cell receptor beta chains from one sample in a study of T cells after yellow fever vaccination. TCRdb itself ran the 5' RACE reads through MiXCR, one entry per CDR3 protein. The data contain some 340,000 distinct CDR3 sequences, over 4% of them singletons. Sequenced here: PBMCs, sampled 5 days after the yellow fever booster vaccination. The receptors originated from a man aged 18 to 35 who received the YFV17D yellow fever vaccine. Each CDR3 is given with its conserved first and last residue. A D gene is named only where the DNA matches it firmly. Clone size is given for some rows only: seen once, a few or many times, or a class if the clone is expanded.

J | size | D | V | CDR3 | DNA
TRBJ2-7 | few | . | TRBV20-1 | CSANWRGFEQYF | TGCAGTGCTAATTGGAGGGGATTCGAGCAGTACTTC
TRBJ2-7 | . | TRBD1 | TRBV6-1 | CASKTGGFSYEQYF | TGTGCCAGCAAAACAGGGGGATTCTCCTACGAGCAGTACTTC
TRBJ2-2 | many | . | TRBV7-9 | CASMGGTGELFF | TGTGCCAGCATGGGGGGCACCGGGGAGCTGTTTTTT
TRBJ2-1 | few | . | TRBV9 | CASSVATGLANEQFF | TGTGCCAGCAGCGTAGCTACGGGGTTAGCGAATGAGCAGTTCTTC
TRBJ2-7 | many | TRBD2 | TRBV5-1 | CASSPPTSGGFSYEQYF | TGCGCCAGCAGCCCACCTACTAGCGGGGGCTTCTCCTACGAGCAGTACTTC
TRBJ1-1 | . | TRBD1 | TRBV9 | CASSVEVGTGVNTEAFF | TGTGCCAGCAGCGTAGAGGTAGGGACAGGGGTGAACACTGAAGCTTTCTTT
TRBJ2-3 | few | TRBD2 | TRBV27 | CASSHPRGGLTDTQYF | TGTGCCAGCAGCCATCCCCGGGGGGGTCTCACAGATACGCAGTATTTT
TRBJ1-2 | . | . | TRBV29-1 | CSASAGAGVDYGYTF | TGCAGCGCCTCCGCGGGGGCAGGGGTCGACTATGGCTACACCTTC
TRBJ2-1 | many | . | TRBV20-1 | CSAARLGPNEQFF | TGCAGTGCCGCCCGACTAGGCCCCAATGAGCAGTTCTTC
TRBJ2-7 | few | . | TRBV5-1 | CASAGDRSYEQYF | TGCGCCAGCGCTGGTGATCGGAGCTACGAGCAGTACTTC
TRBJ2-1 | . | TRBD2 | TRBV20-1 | CSARDPLAGAYNEQFF | TGCAGTGCTAGAGATCCCTTAGCGGGGGCCTACAATGAGCAGTTCTTC
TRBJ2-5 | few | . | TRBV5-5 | CASSSLKRRGAGQETQYF | TGTGCCAGCAGCTCGCTAAAGCGTCGGGGCGCCGGCCAAGAGACCCAGTACTTC
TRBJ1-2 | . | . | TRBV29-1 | CSVIHGGGYTF | TGCAGCGTCATCCACGGGGGCGGCTACACCTTC
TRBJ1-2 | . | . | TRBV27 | CASTKIGLNYGYTF | TGTGCCAGCACCAAGATAGGGTTGAACTATGGCTACACCTTC
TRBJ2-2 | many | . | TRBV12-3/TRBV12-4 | CASSLSPRWAGELFF | TGTGCCAGCAGCTTGAGCCCCCGTTGGGCCGGGGAGCTGTTTTTT
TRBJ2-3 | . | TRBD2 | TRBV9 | CASSVDLAGGSTDTQYF | TGTGCCAGCAGCGTAGACCTAGCGGGGGGTAGCACAGATACGCAGTATTTT
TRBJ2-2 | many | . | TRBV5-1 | CASSMEYSLIGELFF | TGCGCCAGCAGCATGGAGTACTCATTGATCGGAGAGCTGTTTTTT